The T cell receptor (beta chain) described here comes from a study of read filtering for tumor transcriptome and immune sequencing. Overall study: Among patients, approximately 16 were male and more than 12 female, aged roughly 40 to 90 (mean about 71). RNA-seq yielded only roughly 85 to 1,400 TCR reads, IR-seq about 4.05 to 11 million.

This clonotype was counted ten times or more. Molecular barcoded adaptors covering alpha/delta and beta/gamma chains were used on 400 ng RNA. TCRdb ran MiXCR on the reads and lists one entry per CDR3 protein. In the table there are 62,000 or so distinct CDR3 sequences, around 20% of which are singletons. Germline V lookup: CDR1 MNHNS, CDR2 SASEGT. Trimming took 4 bases from V and 8 from J; bases not matched to a gene: 4. This CDR3 region has 13 residues. This receptor was taken from a donor aged 40 or older with multiple myeloma. Sequencing used a population of CD138-negative cells sorted from bone marrow. V and J are TRBV6-1 and TRBJ2-1; TRBD1 agrees at 8 bases. CDR3 in DNA: TGTGCCAGCAGTGGACAGGGGATTCATGAGCAGTTCTTC. Protein sequence: CASSGQGIHEQFF.